This note documents a single T cell receptor (beta chain) sequence. TCRdb ran MiXCR on the reads and lists one entry per CDR3 protein. Here the sample spans 150,000 to 200,000 distinct CDR3 sequences, under 15% being singletons. V lost 4 bases, J lost 11 bases, and 12 bases lay in between. The CDR3 extends over 12 amino acids. The germline gives CDR1 SEHNR, CDR2 FQNEAQ (reference sequence). These data come from a study of T cell repertoires in cytomegalovirus infection. This TCR derives from a human donor in good health (CMV status not recorded). Some clones in this sample may be carry-over from other donors' samples. J is TRBJ2-1 and V is TRBV7-9; D gene unclear. Input material: PBMCs. The CDR3 DNA reads as TGTGCCAGCAGCTCAAACACGCACCAGCAGTTCTTC. Translating gives CASSSNTHQQFF. Combining the CDR3 with reference TRBV7-9 and TRBJ2-1 gives the whole variable domain DTGVSQNPRHKITKRGQNVTFRCDPISEHNRLYWYRQTLGQGPEFLTYFQNEAQLEKSRLLSDRFSAERPKGSFSTLEIQRTEQGDSAMYLCASSSNTHQQFFGPGTRLTVL.